Each of the 2 T cell receptor beta chains below was sequenced from the same sample in a study of T cell repertoires in cytomegalovirus infection. In TCRdb, the reads were re-called with MiXCR into one record per CDR3 protein. The table records 200,000 to 300,000 distinct CDR3 sequences, less than 9.5% of them present only once. Sequencing input: PBMCs. These receptors all stem from a human donor in good health (CMV status not recorded). Some clones in this sample may be carry-over from other donors' samples.

This rearrangement joins TRBV4-3 to TRBJ1-1; D is unclear. Germline V gene lookup returns CDR1 LGHNA and CDR2 YSLEER. This CDR3 is 12 amino acids long. V gave up 4 bases and J gave up 11 bases, with 14 bases separating them. CDR3 in DNA: TGCGCCAGCAGCCGGACGGCGGAACGGGCTTTCTTT. As protein: CASSRTAERAFF.

This clonotype was detected ten times or more. The chain uses TRBV12-3 or TRBV12-4 and TRBJ1-1; D gene unclear. The length of the CDR3 is 15 residues. Trimming removed 7 bases from V and 0 bases from J, with 15 bases in between. The chain's CDR3 is CASTPNLGVNTEAFF. CDR3 DNA sequence: TGTGCCAGCACCCCGAATCTCGGAGTGAACACTGAAGCTTTCTTT.